Presented here are 13 T cell receptor beta chains from one specimen sequenced in a study of blood T cell repertoires in COVID-19. Sequencing used immunoSEQ multiplex PCR; TCRdb keeps in-frame clones, though not all of them. The sample yields over 200,000 clones, around 90% seen once. The sequenced material came from PBMCs or T cells enriched from blood (not recorded which). All receptors come from a man between 25 and 39 years old who had recovered from COVID-19.

The rearrangement uses TRBV28 and TRBJ1-1; 9 bases agree with TRBD1. In germline, CDR1 is MDHEN, CDR2 SYDVKM. With 7 bases clipped from V and 11 bases from J, the junction kept 20 bases outside the gene matches. The CDR3 has 16 residues. CDR3 in amino acids: CASTASGGQGRQQAFF. The DNA of the CDR3 is TGTGCCAGCACGGCCTCGGGGGGACAGGGACGGCAGCAGGCTTTCTTT.

This chain connects TRBV3-1 (or the pseudogene TRBV3-2) to TRBJ1-2; TRBD1 aligns across 8 bases. The germline CDR1 and CDR2 sequences are LGHDT and YNNKEL (reference sequence). The V and J ends lost 4 bases and 8 bases, in that order; junction bases with no gene match: 9. CDR3 length: 14 residues. The CDR3 DNA reads as TGTGCCAGCAGCCTCGGACAGGGTGGGGTGGGCTACACCTTC. As protein: CASSLGQGGVGYTF.

The chain carries TRBV14 and TRBJ2-1, with D tentatively TRBD1 (6 bases). The CDR3 sequence is 17 residues long. Germline CDR1 is SGHDN and CDR2 is FVKESK. Trimming cost V 4 bases and J 5 bases, with 21 bases left between them. CDR3 DNA: TGTGCCAGCAGCCCCACCCTCCCCAGGGGTGCCCACAATGAGCAGTTCTTC. This codes for CASSPTLPRGAHNEQFF.

The CDR3 is CASSLGLGGQPQHF. CDR3 DNA: TGTGCCAGCAGCTTAGGTTTAGGGGGTCAGCCCCAGCATTTT. This chain uses TRBV7-6 with TRBJ1-5; D is perhaps TRBD1 (6 bases). Germline V gene sequence: CDR1 SGHVS, CDR2 FNYEAQ. The germline V and J ends were trimmed by 1 base and 6 bases, with 10 bases remaining between them. The CDR3 spans 14 residues.

This clone was seen just once. The chain uses TRBV10-2 and TRBJ2-2; the D gene is possibly TRBD2 (5 bases). The CDR3 length is 16 residues. V was clipped by 3 bases and J by 3 bases, with 14 bases between them. Germline CDR1 reads WSHSY; CDR2 reads SAAADI. CDR3 region: CASSEMASRYTGELFF. CDR3 sequence (DNA): TGCGCCAGCAGTGAAATGGCTAGCAGATACACCGGGGAGCTGTTTTTT.

This clone was counted once. The chain uses TRBV5-1 and TRBJ1-2; the match to TRBD1 covers 12 bases. CDR1 is SGHRS and CDR2 is YFSETQ in the germline V gene. The V gene end was trimmed by 6 bases and the J gene end by 4 bases; junction bases not matched to a gene: 7. The length of the CDR3 is 15 residues. CDR3 residues: CASTQGTGGGYGYTF. The CDR3 nucleotides are TGCGCCAGCACCCAAGGGACAGGGGGCGGCTATGGCTACACCTTC.

The chain couples TRBV2 to TRBJ1-1; unclear D gene. The CDR3 extends over 12 amino acids. V was shortened by 5 bases and J by 2 bases, with 6 bases between the two germline ends. CDR1 and CDR2 (germline): SNHLY, FYNNEI. The CDR3 region has the DNA TGTGCCAGCAGTCCAGGCAACACTGAAGCTTTCTTT. It is translated as CASSPGNTEAFF. Complete variable domain (other parts from reference TRBV2 and TRBJ1-1): EPEVTQTPSHQVTQMGQEVILRCVPISNHLYFYWYRQILGQKVEFLVSFYNNEISEKSEIFDDQFSVERPDGSNFTLKIRSTKLEDSAMYFCASSPGNTEAFFGQGTRLTVV.

The chain is built from TRBV2 and TRBJ1-2, with D maybe TRBD1 (6 bases). Germline V gene lookup returns CDR1 SNHLY and CDR2 FYNNEI. Between the trimmed V and J ends, which lost 7 bases and 2 bases, there was a span of 17 bases. The CDR3 is made up of 15 amino acids. As DNA, the CDR3 is TGTGCCAGCAACTTGAGAACAGGGTCCAACTATGGCTACACCTTC. It yields the protein CASNLRTGSNYGYTF.

CDR3 sequence (DNA): TGTGCCAGCAGCTCAAGGGGAGCGGGGGACCTACAAGATACGCAGTATTTT. As protein: CASSSRGAGDLQDTQYF. The chain uses TRBV14 and TRBJ2-3; 8 nucleotides match TRBD2. There are 17 residues in the CDR3. The V segment lost 5 bases and the J segment 5 bases; nucleotides outside the gene matches: 15. CDR1 SGHDN and CDR2 FVKESK come from the germline V gene.

The chain recombines TRBV4-1 with TRBJ1-5; no firm D call. The V end was cut by 6 bases, the J end by 2 bases, with 14 bases between. The CDR3 covers 15 residues. Looked up from germline, CDR1 is MGHRA and CDR2 is YSYEKL. CDR3 nucleotides: TGCGCCAGCAGTTCCCATGACAATGGCAATCAGCCCCAGCATTTT. It yields the protein CASSSHDNGNQPQHF.

The chain combines TRBV7-6 with TRBJ2-1; TRBD2 matches 10 bases. Trimming removed 2 bases from V and 4 bases from J; junction bases left unmatched: 8. CDR1 is SGHVS and CDR2 is FNYEAQ in the germline V gene. The CDR3 extends over 17 amino acids. The CDR3 nucleotides are TGTGCCAGCAGCTTATATAGGCTAGCGGGGGTTTACAATGAGCAGTTCTTC. Translating it yields CASSLYRLAGVYNEQFF.

The V call is TRBV5-1, the J call TRBJ1-2, with a possible D match to TRBD1 (6 bases). The CDR3 is 18 amino acids. Trimming stripped 0 bases from V and 5 bases from J, with 23 bases between. The germline V gene encodes CDR1 SGHRS and CDR2 YFSETQ. The DNA for the CDR3 is TGCGCCAGCAGCTTGGTGCTCGATACAGGGCGATACCCTTATGGCTACACCTTC. Translation gives CASSLVLDTGRYPYGYTF.

This clone came up once. The V gene is TRBV5-4, the J gene TRBJ2-1; D ambiguous. The CDR3 is 12 residues long. Germline V gene lookup returns CDR1 SGHNT and CDR2 YYREEE (reference sequence). Trimming pared 0 bases from V and 7 bases from J, leaving 5 bases between. CDR3 bases: TGTGCCAGCAGCTTGGGGAGAAATGAGCAGTTCTTC. This translates into CASSLGRNEQFF.